The T cell receptor (beta chain) under discussion was sequenced for a study of neoadjuvant anti-PD-1 for oral cavity cancer. Six replicates per PBMC sample, mostly from 480 ng of genomic DNA. The data were produced by immunoSEQ multiplex PCR, yet TCRdb's version contains in-frame clones alone and is incomplete. The sample holds several thousand clones, 60% to 75% seen once. The time point here: after neoadjuvant nivolumab, at surgical resection. PBMCs were not maintained or expanded in culture before analysis. The receptor comes from a person between 35 and 79 years old with oral cavity squamous cell carcinoma. The material sequenced was PBMCs, taken after nivolumab (anti-PD-1) treatment.

In DNA, the CDR3 is TGTGCCAGCAGTGCCAACAGGGGCGCGGGGACTGAAGCTTTCTTT. It encodes CASSANRGAGTEAFF. The chain joins TRBV2 to TRBJ1-1, with 7 bases that match TRBD1. The trim removed 4 bases at V and 5 bases at J, leaving 10 bases unmatched. The germline V gene has CDR1 SNHLY and CDR2 FYNNEI. This CDR3 is 15 amino acids long.